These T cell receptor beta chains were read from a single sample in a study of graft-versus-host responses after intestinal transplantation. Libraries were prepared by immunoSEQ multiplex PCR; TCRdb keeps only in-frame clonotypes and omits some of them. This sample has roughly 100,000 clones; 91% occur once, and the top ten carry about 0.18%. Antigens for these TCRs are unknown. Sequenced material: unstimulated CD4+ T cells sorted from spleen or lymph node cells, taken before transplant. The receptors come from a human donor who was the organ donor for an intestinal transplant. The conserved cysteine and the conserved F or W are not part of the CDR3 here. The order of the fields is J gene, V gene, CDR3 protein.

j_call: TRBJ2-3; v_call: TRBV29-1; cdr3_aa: SERRQLTDTQY
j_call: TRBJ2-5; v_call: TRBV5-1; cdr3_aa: ASSLAGGGQQTQY
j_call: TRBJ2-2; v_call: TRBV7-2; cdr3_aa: ASRDRGGPGELF
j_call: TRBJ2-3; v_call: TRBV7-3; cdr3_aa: ASSLPGLAGGPADTQY
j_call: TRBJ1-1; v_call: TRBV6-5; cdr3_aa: ASSLRTGSMNTEAF
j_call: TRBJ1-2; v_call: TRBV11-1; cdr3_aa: ASSAIQGFVGYT
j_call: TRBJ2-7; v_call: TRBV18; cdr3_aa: ASSYGSSYEQY
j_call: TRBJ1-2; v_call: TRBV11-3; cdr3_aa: ASSFDRPNYGYT
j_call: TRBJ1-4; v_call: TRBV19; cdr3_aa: ASSQGWGEKLF
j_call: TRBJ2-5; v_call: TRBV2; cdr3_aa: ASSRDRGGETQY
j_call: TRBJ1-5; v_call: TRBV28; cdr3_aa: ASSRSGGSNQPQH
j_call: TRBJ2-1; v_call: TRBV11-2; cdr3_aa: ASSSKGAPFNEQF
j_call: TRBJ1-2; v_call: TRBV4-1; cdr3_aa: ASSQDWRAPNRPYGYT
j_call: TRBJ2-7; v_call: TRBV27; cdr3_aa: ASSFRRIDRGNEQY
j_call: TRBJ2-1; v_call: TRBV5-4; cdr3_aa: ASSLGAPSSYNEQF
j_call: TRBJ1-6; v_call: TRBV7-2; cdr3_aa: ASSSRQEYNSPLH
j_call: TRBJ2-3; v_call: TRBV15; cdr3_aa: ATSPWGTSGGTDTQY
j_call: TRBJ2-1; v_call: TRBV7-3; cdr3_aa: ASSLEPGQGAERF
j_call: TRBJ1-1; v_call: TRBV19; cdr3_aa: ASSMSYVAF
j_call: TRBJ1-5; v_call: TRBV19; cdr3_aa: ASSFGTIKYSNQPQH
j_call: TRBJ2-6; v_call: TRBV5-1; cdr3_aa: ASSLQALSGANVLT
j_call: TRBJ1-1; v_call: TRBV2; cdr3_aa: ASSAEQGADEAF
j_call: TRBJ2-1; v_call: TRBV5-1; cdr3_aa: ASSLRGDRAHEQF
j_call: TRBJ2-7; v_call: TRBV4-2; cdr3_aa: ASSQARGISYEQY
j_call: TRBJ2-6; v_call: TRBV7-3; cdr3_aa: ASSLDGVGANVLT
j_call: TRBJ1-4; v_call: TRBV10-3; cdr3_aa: AISVQSNEKLF